This TCR beta chain was sequenced during a study of cytomegalovirus exposure and HLA in healthy donors. PCR involved 60 Vbeta and 13 Jbeta primers. Libraries were prepared by immunoSEQ multiplex PCR; TCRdb keeps only in-frame clonotypes and omits some of them. The sample consists of approximately 120,000 clones, 76% of them appearing once. CDR3 length: 13 residues. Germline CDR1 SQVTM, CDR2 ANQGSEA. The ends lost 6 bases at V and 3 bases at J; junction bases unmatched: 5. This receptor was obtained from a man aged 45-65 years in good health and CMV-seronegative. The rearrangement uses TRBV29-1 and TRBJ1-1; TRBD1 matches at 9 bases. Sequenced input: PBMCs. DNA of the CDR3: TGCAGCGTGGAGACAGGGGGGGACACTGAAGCTTTCTTT. Its translation is CSVETGGDTEAFF. Complete variable domain (other parts from reference TRBV29-1 and TRBJ1-1): SAVISQKPSRDICQRGTSLTIQCQVDSQVTMMFWYRQQPGQSLTLIATANQGSEATYESGFVIDKFPISRPNLTFSTLTVSNMSPEDSSIYLCSVETGGDTEAFFGQGTRLTVV.